This TCR beta chain was sequenced in a study of cytomegalovirus exposure and HLA in healthy donors. As regards this clone: Antigen: not known.

Overall study findings and caveats: In a later analysis, a missense DCLRE1C variant was linked to TCR beta V- and J-gene trimming. Most TCR sequences were uncommon, yet certain public TCRs appeared in many donors.

The PCR made use of 60 Vbeta and 13 Jbeta primers. The method was immunoSEQ multiplex PCR; TCRdb's version includes in-frame clones alone and lacks a portion of them. Seen here are 150,000 to 200,000 clones, roughly 80% observed once, and the top ten hold around 2.4%. Germline values: CDR1 SEHNR, CDR2 FQNEAQ (reference sequence). The CDR3 length is 14 residues. After removal of 4 bases from V and 3 bases from J, the junction contained 4 bases not matched to a gene. The rearrangement uses TRBV7-9 and TRBJ1-1; 8 bases agree with TRBD1. This receptor was obtained from a female donor in good health and CMV-seronegative. Sequencing used PBMCs. CDR3: CASSSTGGDTEAFF. The CDR3, as DNA: TGTGCCAGCAGCTCTACAGGGGGAGACACTGAAGCTTTCTTT. The whole variable domain, remainder taken from reference TRBV7-9 and TRBJ1-1, is DTGVSQNPRHKITKRGQNVTFRCDPISEHNRLYWYRQTLGQGPEFLTYFQNEAQLEKSRLLSDRFSAERPKGSFSTLEIQRTEQGDSAMYLCASSSTGGDTEAFFGQGTRLTVV.